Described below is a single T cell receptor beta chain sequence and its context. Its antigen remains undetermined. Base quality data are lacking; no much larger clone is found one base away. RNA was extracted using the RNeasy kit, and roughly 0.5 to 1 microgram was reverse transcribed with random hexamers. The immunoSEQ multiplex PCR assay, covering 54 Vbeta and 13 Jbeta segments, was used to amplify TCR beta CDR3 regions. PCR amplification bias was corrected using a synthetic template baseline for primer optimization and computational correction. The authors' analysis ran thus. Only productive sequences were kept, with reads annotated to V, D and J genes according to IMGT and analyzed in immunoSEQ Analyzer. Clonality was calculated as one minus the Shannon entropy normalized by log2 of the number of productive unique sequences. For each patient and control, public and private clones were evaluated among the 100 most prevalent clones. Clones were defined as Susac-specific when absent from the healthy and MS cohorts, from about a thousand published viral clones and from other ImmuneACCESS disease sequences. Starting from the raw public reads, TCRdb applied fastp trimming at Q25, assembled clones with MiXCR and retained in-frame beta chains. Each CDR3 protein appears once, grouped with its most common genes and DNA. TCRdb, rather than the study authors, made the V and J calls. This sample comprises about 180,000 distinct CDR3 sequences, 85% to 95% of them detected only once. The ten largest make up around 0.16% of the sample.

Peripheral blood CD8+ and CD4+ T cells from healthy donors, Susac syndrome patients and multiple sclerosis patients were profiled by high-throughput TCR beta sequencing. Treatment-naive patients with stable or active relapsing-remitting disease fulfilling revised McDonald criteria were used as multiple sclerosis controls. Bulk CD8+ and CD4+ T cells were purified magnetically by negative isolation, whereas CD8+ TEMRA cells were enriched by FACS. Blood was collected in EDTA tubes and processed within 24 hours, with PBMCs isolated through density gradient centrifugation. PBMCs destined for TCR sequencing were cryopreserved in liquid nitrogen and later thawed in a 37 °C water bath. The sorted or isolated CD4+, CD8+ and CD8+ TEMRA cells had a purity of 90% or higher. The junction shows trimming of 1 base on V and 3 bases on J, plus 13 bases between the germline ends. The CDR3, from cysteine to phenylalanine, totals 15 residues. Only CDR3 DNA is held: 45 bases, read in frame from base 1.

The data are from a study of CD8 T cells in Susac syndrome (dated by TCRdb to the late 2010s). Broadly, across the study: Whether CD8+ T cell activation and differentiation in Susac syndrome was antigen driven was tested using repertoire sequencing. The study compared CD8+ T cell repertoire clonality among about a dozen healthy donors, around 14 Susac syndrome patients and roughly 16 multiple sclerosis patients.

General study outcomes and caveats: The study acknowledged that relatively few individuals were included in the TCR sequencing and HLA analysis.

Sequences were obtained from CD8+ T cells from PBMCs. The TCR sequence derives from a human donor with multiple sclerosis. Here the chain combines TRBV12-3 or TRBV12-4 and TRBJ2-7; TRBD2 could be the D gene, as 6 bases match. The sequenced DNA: TGTGCCAGCAGTTTAGAAGGTGGGAGGCGCTACGAGCAGTACTTC. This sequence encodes CASSLEGGRRYEQYF.